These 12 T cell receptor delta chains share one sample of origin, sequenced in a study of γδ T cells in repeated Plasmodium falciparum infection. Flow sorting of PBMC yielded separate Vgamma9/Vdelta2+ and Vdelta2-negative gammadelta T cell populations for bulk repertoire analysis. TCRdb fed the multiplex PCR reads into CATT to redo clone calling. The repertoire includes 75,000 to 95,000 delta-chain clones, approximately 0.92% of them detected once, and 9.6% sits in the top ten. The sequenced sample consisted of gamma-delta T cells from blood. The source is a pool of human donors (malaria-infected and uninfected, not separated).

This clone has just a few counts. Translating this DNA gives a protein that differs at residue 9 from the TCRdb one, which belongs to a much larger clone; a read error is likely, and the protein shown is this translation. The DNA for the CDR3 is TGTGCTCTTGGGGAACCGCATTTTCTGGGATACACCGATAAACTCATCTTT. Its protein product is CALGEPHFLGYTDKLIF. J is TRDJ1 and V is TRDV1, with D possibly matching TRDD3 (5 bases). From germline, CDR1 is TSWWSYY and CDR2 QGS. CDR3 size: 17 residues. Trimming took off 1 base at V and 0 bases at J, with 15 bases between the two ends.

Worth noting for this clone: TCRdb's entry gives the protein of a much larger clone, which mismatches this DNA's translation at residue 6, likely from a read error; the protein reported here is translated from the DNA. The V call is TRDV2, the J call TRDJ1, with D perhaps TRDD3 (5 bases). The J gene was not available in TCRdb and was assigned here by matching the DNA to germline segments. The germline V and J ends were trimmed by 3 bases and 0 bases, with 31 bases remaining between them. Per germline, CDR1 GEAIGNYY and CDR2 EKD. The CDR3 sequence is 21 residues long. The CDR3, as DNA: TGTGCCTGTGACCCCTCAGGGGCCGGAGAGGATATGGGGCTTGACACCGATAAACTCATCTTT. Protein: CACDPSGAGEDMGLDTDKLIF.

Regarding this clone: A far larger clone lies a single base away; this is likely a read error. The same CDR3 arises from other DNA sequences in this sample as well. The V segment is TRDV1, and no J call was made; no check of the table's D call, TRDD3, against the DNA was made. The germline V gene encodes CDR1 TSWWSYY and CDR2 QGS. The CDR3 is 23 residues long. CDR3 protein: CALGDPTPSRTGGYAGYTDKLIF. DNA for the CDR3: TGTGCTCTTGGGGACCCGACCCCATCCCGTACTGGGGGATACGCGGGGTACACCGATAAGCTCATCTTT.

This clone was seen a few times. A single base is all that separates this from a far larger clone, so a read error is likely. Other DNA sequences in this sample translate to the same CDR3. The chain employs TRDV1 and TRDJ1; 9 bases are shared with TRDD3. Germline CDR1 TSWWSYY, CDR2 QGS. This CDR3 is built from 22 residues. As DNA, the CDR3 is TGTGCTCTTGGGGAAGTCCGAACTAAGGCGGGGATACGGACTACTAACACCGATAAACTCATCTTC. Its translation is CALGEVRTKAGIRTTNTDKLIF.

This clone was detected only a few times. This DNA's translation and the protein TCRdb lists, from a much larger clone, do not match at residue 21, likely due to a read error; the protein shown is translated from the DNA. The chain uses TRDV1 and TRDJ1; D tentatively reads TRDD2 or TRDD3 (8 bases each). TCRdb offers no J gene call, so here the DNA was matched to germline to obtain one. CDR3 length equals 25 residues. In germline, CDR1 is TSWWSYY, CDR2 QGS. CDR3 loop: CALGEAPPPASYPYWGLEYTGKLIF. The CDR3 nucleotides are TGTGCTCTTGGGGAAGCGCCACCCCCGGCTTCCTACCCTTACTGGGGGCTGGAGTACACCGGTAAACTCATCTTT.

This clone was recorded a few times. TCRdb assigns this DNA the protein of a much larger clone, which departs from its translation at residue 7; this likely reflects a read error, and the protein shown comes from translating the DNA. CDR3 loop: CACDTGEYLSSWDTRQMFF. The CDR3 nucleotides are TGTGCCTGTGACACTGGGGAGTACCTAAGCTCCTGGGACACCCGACAGATGTTTTTC. The chain has TRDV2 and TRDJ3, with D tentatively TRDD3 (5 bases). The J gene, not given by TCRdb, was assigned here from a germline match of the nucleotide sequence. The germline V and J ends were trimmed by 1 base and 0 bases, with 15 bases remaining between them. CDR3 length: 19 residues. Germline V gene lookup returns CDR1 GEAIGNYY and CDR2 EKD.

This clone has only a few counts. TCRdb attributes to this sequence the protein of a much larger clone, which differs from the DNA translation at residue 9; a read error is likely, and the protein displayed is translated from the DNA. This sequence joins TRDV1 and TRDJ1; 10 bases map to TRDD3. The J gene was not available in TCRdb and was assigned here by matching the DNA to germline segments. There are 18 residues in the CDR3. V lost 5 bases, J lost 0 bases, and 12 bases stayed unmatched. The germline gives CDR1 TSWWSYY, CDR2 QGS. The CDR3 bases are TGTGCTCTTGGGACCGACTGGGGGATTCCCCAGTACACCGATAAACTCATCTTT. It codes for CALGTDWGIPQYTDKLIF.

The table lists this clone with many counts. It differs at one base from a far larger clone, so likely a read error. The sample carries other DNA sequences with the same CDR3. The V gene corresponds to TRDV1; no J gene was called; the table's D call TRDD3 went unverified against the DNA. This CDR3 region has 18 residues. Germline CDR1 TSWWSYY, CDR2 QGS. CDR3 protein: CALGEIAQVVPHTDKLIF. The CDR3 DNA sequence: TGTGCTCTTGGGGAAATTGCTCAAGTCGTCCCCCACACCGATAAGCTCATCTTT.

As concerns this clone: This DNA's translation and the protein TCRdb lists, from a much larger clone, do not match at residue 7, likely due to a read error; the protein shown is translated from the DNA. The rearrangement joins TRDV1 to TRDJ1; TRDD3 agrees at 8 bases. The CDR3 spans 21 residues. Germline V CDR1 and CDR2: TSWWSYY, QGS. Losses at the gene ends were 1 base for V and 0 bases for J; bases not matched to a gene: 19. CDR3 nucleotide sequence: TGTGCTCTTGGGGAACAAGCCCGGGAGGGTGTGTGGGATACGCACACCGATAAACTCATCTTT. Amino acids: CALGEQAREGVWDTHTDKLIF.

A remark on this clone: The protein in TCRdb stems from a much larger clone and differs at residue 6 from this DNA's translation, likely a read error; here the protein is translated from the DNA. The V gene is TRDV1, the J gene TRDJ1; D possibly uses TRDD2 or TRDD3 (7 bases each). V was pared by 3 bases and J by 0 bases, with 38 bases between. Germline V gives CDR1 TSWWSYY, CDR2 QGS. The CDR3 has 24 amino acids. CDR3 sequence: CALGDRPPRFLRSGGCRYTDKLIF. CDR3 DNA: TGTGCTCTTGGGGACCGACCGCCGAGGTTCCTACGTTCTGGGGGCTGCCGGTACACCGATAAACTCATCTTT.

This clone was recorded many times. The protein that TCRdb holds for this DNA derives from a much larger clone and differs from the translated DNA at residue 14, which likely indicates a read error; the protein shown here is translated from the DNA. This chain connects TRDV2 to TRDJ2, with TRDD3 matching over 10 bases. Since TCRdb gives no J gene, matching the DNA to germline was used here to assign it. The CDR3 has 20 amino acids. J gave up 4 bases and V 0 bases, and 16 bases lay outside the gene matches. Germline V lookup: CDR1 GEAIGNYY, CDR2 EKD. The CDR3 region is CACDTLTGGSSKDSTAQLFF. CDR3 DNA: TGTGCCTGTGACACCCTTACTGGGGGATCGAGCAAAGATTCGACAGCACAACTCTTCTTT.

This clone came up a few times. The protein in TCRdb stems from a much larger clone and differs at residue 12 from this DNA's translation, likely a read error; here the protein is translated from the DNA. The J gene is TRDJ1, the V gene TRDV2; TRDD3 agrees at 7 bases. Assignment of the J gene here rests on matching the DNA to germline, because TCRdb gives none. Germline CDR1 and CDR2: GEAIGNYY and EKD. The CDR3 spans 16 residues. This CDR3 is CACDTLWGPHTGKLIF. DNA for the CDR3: TGTGCCTGTGACACACTCTGGGGGCCACACACCGGTAAACTCATCTTT.